This is a list of T cell receptor beta chains from one sample in a study of cytomegalovirus exposure and HLA in healthy donors. Assay used: immunoSEQ multiplex PCR; TCRdb lists only in-frame clones, some missing. In the table there are over 150,000 clones, roughly 80% of which are singletons. Material: PBMCs. These receptors were taken from a woman aged 45 to 65 in good health and CMV-seronegative. The CDR3 runs from the conserved cysteine through the conserved F or W. The D gene is left open where the match is weak. The size entry is marked missing in some rows and otherwise reads once, few, many or a size class.

v_call	clone_size	d_call	j_call	cdr3_nt	cdr3_aa
TRBV2	.	.	TRBJ2-1	TGTGCCAGCAGACCGACTAGAGATGAGCAGTTCTTC	CASRPTRDEQFF
TRBV30	.	.	TRBJ1-3	TGTGCCTGGACGACTTCTGGAAACACCATATATTTT	CAWTTSGNTIYF
TRBV27	.	TRBD2	TRBJ2-7	TGTGCCAGCAGGAACCTAGCGGGCCCGAGCTCCTACGAGCAGTACTTC	CASRNLAGPSSYEQYF
TRBV6-1	.	.	TRBJ1-5	TGTGCCAGCAGGACCCGGGAGCAAACTAATCAGCCCCAGCATTTT	CASRTREQTNQPQHF
TRBV10-3	once	.	TRBJ2-5	TGTGCCATCAGTGAGCCGGACATATTGGGGGAGACCCAGTACTTC	CAISEPDILGETQYF
TRBV5-6	once	.	TRBJ1-4	TGTGCCAGCAGCCGCCGGACAGTCTTATCAACTAATGAAAAACTGTTTTTT	CASSRRTVLSTNEKLFF
TRBV5-1	.	.	TRBJ1-5	TGCGCCAGCAGCTTAGACAAGAAGTCCCTTAATATAAGCAATCAGCCCCAGCATTTT	CASSLDKKSLNISNQPQHF
TRBV11-3	.	.	TRBJ2-7	TGTGCCAGCAGCTTAGGCTCGGAGGGCTACGAGCAGTACTTC	CASSLGSEGYEQYF
TRBV6-6	.	TRBD1	TRBJ1-3	TGTGCCAGCAGGGAGACAGGGGTTAGAAACACCATATATTTT	CASRETGVRNTIYF
TRBV7-2	few	TRBD1	TRBJ1-5	TGTGCCAGCAGCTCACCGGGACAGGGAAATCAGCCCCAGCATTTT	CASSSPGQGNQPQHF